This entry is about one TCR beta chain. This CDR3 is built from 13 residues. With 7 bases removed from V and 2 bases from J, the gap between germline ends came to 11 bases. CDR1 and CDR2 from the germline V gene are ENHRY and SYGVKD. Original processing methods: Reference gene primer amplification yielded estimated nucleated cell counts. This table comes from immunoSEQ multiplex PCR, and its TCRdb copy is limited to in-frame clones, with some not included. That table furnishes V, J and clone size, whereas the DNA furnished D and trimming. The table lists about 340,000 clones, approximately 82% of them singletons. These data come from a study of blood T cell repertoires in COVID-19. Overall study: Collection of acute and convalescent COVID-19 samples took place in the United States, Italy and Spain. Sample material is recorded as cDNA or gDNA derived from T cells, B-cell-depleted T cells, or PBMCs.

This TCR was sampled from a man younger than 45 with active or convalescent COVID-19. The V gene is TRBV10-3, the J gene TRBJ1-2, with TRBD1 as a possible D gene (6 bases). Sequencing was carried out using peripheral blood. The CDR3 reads CAIKGQYNYGYTF. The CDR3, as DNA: TGTGCCATCAAAGGACAGTACAACTATGGCTACACCTTC.